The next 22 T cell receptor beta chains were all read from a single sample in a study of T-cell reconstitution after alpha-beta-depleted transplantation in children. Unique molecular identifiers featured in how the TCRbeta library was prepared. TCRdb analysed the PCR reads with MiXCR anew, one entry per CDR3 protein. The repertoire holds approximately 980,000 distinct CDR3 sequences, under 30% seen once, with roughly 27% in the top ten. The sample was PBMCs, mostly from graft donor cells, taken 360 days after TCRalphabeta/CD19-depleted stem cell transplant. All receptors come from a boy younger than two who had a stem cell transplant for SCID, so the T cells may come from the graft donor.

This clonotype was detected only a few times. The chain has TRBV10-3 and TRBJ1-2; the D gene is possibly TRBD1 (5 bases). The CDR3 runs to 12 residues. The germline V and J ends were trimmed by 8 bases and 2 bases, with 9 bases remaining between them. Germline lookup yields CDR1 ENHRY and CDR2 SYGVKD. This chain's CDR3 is CAIGAGNYGYTF. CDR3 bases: TGTGCCATCGGGGCAGGGAACTATGGCTACACCTTC.

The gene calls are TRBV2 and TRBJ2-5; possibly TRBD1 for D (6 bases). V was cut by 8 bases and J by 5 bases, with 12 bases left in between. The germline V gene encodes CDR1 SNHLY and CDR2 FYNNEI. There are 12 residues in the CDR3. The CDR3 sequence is CASGRGGETQYF. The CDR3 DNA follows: TGTGCCAGCGGCAGGGGCGGGGAGACCCAGTACTTC.

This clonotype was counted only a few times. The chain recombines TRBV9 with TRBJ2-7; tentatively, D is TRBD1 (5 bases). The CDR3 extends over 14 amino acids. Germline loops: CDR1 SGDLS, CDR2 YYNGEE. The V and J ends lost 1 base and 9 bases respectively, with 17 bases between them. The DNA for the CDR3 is TGTGCCAGCAGCGTAACCGACAGTTTGAAAGGGCAGTACTTC. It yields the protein CASSVTDSLKGQYF.

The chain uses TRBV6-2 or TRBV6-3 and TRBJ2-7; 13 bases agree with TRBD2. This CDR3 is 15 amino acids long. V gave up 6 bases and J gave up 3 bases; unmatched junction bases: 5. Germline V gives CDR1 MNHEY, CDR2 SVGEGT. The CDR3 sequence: CASRRTSGGIYEQYF. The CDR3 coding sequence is TGTGCCAGCAGGCGGACTAGCGGGGGAATCTACGAGCAGTACTTC.

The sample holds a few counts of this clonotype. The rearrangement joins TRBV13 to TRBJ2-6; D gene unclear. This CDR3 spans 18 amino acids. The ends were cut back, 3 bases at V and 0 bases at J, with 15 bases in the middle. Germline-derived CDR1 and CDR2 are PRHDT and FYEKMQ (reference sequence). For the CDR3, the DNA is TGTGCCAGCAGCTTGGCCAGGTGGTCCCTCTCTGGGGCCAACGTCCTGACTTTC. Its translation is CASSLARWSLSGANVLTF.

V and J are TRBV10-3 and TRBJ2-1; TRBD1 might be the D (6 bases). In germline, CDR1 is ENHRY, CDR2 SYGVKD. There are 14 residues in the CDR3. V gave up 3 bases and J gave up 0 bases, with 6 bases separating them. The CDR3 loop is CAISEGGSYNEQFF. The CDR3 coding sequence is TGTGCCATCAGTGAAGGGGGCTCCTACAATGAGCAGTTCTTC.

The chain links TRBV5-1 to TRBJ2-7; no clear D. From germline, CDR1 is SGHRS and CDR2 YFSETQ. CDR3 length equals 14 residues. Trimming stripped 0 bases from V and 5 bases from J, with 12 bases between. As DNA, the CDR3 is TGCGCCAGCAGCTTGGAGGCCGGAGAGGACGAGCAGTACTTC. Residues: CASSLEAGEDEQYF. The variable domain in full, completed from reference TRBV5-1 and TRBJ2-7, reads KAGVTQTPRYLIKTRGQQVTLSCSPISGHRSVSWYQQTPGQGLQFLFEYFSETQRNKGNFPGRFSGRQFSNSRSEMNVSTLELGDSALYLCASSLEAGEDEQYFGPGTRLTVT.

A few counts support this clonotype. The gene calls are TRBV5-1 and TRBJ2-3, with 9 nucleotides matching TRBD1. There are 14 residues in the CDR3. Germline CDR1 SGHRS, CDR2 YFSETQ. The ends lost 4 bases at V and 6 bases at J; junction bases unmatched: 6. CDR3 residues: CASSLRDRVDTQYF. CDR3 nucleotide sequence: TGCGCCAGCAGCCTCCGGGACAGGGTGGATACGCAGTATTTT.

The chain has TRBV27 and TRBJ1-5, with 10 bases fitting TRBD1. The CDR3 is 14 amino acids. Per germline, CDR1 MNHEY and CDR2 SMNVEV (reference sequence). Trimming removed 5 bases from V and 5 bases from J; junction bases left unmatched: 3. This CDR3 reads CASSAGTGDQPQHF. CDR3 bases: TGTGCCAGCAGTGCTGGGACAGGGGATCAGCCCCAGCATTTT.

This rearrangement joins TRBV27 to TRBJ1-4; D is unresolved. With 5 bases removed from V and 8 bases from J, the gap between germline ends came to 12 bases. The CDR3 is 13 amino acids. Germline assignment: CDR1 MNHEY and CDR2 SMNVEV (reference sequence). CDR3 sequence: CASSLRGREKLFF. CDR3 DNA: TGTGCCAGCAGTCTAAGAGGGCGAGAAAAACTGTTTTTT.

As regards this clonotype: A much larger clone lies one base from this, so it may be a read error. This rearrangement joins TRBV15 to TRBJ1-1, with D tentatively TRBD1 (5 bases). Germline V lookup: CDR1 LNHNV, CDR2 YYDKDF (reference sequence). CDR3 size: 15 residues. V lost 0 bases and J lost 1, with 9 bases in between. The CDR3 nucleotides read TGTGCCACCAGCAGAGATGTGGGGGGGAACACTGAAGCTTTCTTT. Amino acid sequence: CATSRDVGGNTEAFF.

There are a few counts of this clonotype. The CDR3 is CSASGGVNEKLFF. CDR3 in DNA: TGCAGTGCTAGTGGGGGGGTGAATGAAAAACTGTTTTTT. The V gene is TRBV20-1, the J gene TRBJ1-4; D may be TRBD1 (5 bases). Germline CDR1 and CDR2: DFQATT and SNEGSKA (reference sequence). Trimming took 3 bases from V and 5 from J, leaving 10 bases between them. CDR3 length equals 13 residues.

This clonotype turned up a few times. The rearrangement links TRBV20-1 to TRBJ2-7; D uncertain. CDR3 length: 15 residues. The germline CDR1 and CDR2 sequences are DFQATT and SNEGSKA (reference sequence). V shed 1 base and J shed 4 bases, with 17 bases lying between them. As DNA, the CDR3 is TGCAGTGCTAGAGTGCCCCAATACCGGGCGTACGAGCAGTACTTC. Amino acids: CSARVPQYRAYEQYF.

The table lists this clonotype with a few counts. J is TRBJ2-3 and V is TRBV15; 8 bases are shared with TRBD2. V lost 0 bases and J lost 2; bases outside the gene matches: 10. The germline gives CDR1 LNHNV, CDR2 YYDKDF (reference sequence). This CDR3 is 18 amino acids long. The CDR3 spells CATSRDRNSGTHTDTQYF. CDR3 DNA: TGTGCCACCAGCAGAGATCGTAATAGCGGGACCCACACAGATACGCAGTATTTT.

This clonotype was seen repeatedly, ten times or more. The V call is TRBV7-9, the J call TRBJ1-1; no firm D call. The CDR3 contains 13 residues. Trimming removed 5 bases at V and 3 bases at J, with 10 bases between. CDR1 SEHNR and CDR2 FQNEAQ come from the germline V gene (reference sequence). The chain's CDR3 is CASSAKQDTEAFF. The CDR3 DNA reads TGTGCCAGCAGCGCAAAACAAGACACTGAAGCTTTCTTT. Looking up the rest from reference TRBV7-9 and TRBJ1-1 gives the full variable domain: DTGVSQNPRHKITKRGQNVTFRCDPISEHNRLYWYRQTLGQGPEFLTYFQNEAQLEKSRLLSDRFSAERPKGSFSTLEIQRTEQGDSAMYLCASSAKQDTEAFFGQGTRLTVV.

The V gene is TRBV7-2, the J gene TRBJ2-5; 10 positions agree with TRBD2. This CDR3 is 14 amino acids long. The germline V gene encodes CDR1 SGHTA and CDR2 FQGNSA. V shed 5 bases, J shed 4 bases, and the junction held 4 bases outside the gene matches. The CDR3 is CASSPRLAGETQYF. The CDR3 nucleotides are TGTGCCAGCAGCCCGAGACTAGCGGGAGAGACCCAGTACTTC.

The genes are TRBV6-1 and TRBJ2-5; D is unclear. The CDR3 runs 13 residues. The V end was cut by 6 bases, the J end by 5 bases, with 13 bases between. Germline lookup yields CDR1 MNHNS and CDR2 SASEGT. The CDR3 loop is CASSRDWAETQYF. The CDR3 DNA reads TGTGCCAGCAGCCGCGACTGGGCTGAGACCCAGTACTTC.

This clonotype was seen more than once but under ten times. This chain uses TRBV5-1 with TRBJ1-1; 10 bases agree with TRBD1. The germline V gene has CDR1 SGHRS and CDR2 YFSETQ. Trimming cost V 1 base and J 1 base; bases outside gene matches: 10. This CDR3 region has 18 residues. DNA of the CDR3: TGCGCCAGCAGCTTGCCCAGAACCGGACAGGGGGGGAACACTGAAGCTTTCTTT. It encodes CASSLPRTGQGGNTEAFF.

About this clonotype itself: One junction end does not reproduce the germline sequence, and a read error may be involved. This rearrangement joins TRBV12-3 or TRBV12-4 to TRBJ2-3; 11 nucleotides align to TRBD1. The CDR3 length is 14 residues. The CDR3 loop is CPSSRTGGWDTQYF. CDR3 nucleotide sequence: TGTCCCAGCAGCCGGACAGGGGGCTGGGATACGCAGTATTTT.

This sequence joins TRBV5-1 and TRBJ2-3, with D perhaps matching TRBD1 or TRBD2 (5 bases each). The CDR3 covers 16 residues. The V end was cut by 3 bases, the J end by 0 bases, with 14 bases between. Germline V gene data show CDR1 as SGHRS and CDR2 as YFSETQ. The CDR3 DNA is TGCGCCAGCAGCTGGGACGGCTACTCTAGCACAGATACGCAGTATTTT. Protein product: CASSWDGYSSTDTQYF.

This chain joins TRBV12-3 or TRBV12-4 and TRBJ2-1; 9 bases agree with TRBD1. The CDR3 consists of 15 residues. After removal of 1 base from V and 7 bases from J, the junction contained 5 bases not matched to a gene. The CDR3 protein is CASSLGGTGRNEQFF. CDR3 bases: TGTGCCAGCAGTTTAGGGGGGACAGGGAGGAATGAGCAGTTCTTC.

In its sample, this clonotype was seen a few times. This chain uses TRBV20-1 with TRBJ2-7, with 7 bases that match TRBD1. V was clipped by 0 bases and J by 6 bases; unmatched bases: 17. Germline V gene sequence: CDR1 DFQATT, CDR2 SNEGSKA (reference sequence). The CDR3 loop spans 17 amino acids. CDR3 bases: TGCAGTGCTAGAGATCGCCCTGCCGGGACAGTATACGGCGAGCAGTACTTC. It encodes CSARDRPAGTVYGEQYF.